Listed below are T cell receptor beta chains from one sample, sequenced in a study of shared clonotypes between healthy human individuals. The assay was immunoSEQ multiplex PCR, and TCRdb's table has in-frame clones only and misses some. The data hold about 2.4 million clones, with more than 85% observed a single time. The sample taken for sequencing was naive CD4+ T cells from PBMCs. The receptors here all came from a man between 18 and 35 years old in good health. Some clones in this sample may be carry-over from other donors' samples. Both conserved end residues are part of each CDR3. The D gene is left open where the match is weak. The size field is filled for only some rows; it gives once, few, many or a size class.

>few|TRBD2|TRBJ2-2|TRBV9
CASSVVGLASNTGELFF
TGTGCCAGCAGCGTAGTCGGACTAGCTTCGAACACCGGGGAGCTGTTTTTT
>NA|NA|TRBJ2-1|TRBV6-5
CASSPGPSQTHEQFF
TGTGCCAGCAGCCCCGGACCCTCCCAGACACATGAGCAGTTCTTC
>NA|NA|TRBJ2-2|TRBV5-1
CASSFSVGELFF
TGCGCCAGCAGCTTCAGTGTCGGGGAGCTGTTTTTT
>NA|NA|TRBJ2-3|TRBV9
CASSSNLWDTQYF
TGTGCCAGCAGCTCTAACCTCTGGGATACGCAGTATTTT
>NA|NA|TRBJ2-3|TRBV7-9
CASSLTPTQYF
TGTGCCAGCAGCTTAACCCCTACGCAGTATTTT
>NA|TRBD2|TRBJ2-7|TRBV5-4
CASSLISGRAVEQYF
TGTGCCAGCAGCTTGATTAGCGGGAGGGCCGTCGAGCAGTACTTC
>NA|TRBD2|TRBJ2-1|TRBV7-2
CASSSFGGGNEQFF
TGTGCCAGCAGCTCCTTTGGGGGGGGCAATGAGCAGTTCTTC
>NA|NA|TRBJ2-5|TRBV15
CATSRTSEGTQYF
TGTGCCACCAGCAGGACTTCGGAGGGGACCCAGTACTTC
>NA|NA|TRBJ1-4|TRBV9
CASSARTTNEKLFF
TGTGCCAGCAGCGCCCGGACGACTAATGAAAAACTGTTTTTT
>NA|NA|TRBJ1-2|TRBV19
CASSIRTFNYGYTF
TGTGCCAGTAGTATCCGGACATTTAACTATGGCTACACCTTC
>NA|NA|TRBJ1-5|TRBV2
CASSERLGGNQPQHF
TGTGCCAGCAGTGAACGTTTGGGGGGCAATCAGCCCCAGCATTTT
>NA|NA|TRBJ1-4|TRBV19
CASKDTGAEKLFF
TGTGCCAGTAAGGACACCGGGGCTGAAAAACTGTTTTTT
>NA|NA|TRBJ2-3|TRBV5-1
CASSSLEGLADTQYF
TGCGCCAGCAGCTCCCTGGAGGGCCTCGCAGATACGCAGTATTTT
>NA|NA|TRBJ1-5|TRBV5-5
CASSFYSNQPQHF
TGTGCCAGCAGCTTCTATAGCAATCAGCCCCAGCATTTT
>few|NA|TRBJ1-1|TRBV11-2
CASSFDGMFNTEAFF
TGTGCCAGCAGCTTTGATGGAATGTTTAACACTGAAGCTTTCTTT
>NA|TRBD1|TRBJ2-5|TRBV5-6
CASSKPGGEETQYF
TGTGCCAGCAGCAAACCAGGGGGCGAGGAGACCCAGTACTTC
>NA|TRBD1|TRBJ1-5|TRBV4-1
CASSRDRGNQPQHF
TGCGCCAGCAGCCGAGACAGGGGCAATCAGCCCCAGCATTTT
>NA|NA|TRBJ2-1|TRBV7-2
CASSPKLNNEQFF
TGTGCCAGCAGCCCTAAACTGAACAATGAGCAGTTCTTC
>NA|NA|TRBJ2-1|TRBV7-3
CASSLTHENEQFF
TGTGCCAGCAGCTTAACCCACGAGAATGAGCAGTTCTTC
>NA|NA|TRBJ1-4|TRBV9
CASSPSLTDEKLFF
TGTGCCAGCAGCCCCTCCCTTACGGATGAAAAACTGTTTTTT
>NA|NA|TRBJ1-1|TRBV10-3
CAISVQGEDTEAFF
TGTGCCATCAGTGTCCAGGGAGAGGACACTGAAGCTTTCTTT
>NA|TRBD1|TRBJ1-1|TRBV7-2
CASSFRRDRGHTEAFF
TGTGCCAGCAGCTTCCGCCGGGACAGGGGTCACACTGAAGCTTTCTTT
>NA|NA|TRBJ1-1|TRBV11-2
CASSLFRGSTEAFF
TGTGCCAGCAGCTTATTTCGGGGGAGCACTGAAGCTTTCTTT
>NA|NA|TRBJ2-7|TRBV7-6
CASSLGTANPYEQYF
TGTGCCAGCAGCTTAGGGACAGCAAATCCCTACGAGCAGTACTTC
>NA|NA|TRBJ1-1|TRBV10-3
CAISERQKYTEAFF
TGTGCCATCAGTGAGAGACAGAAGTACACTGAAGCTTTCTTT
>once|TRBD2|TRBJ2-1|TRBV28
CASSLRRGSSYNEQFF
TGTGCCAGCAGTTTAAGGCGGGGGAGCTCCTACAATGAGCAGTTCTTC
>NA|NA|TRBJ1-2|TRBV4-1
CASSNPARTNYGYTF
TGCGCCAGCAGCAATCCCGCGCGCACCAACTATGGCTACACCTTC
>once|NA|TRBJ2-2|TRBV5-6
CASSRPGVNTGELFF
TGTGCCAGCAGCCGGCCAGGGGTAAACACCGGGGAGCTGTTTTTT
>NA|TRBD1|TRBJ2-1|TRBV28
CASSLQRDRAYNEQFF
TGTGCCAGCAGTTTACAACGGGACAGGGCCTACAATGAGCAGTTCTTC
>NA|NA|TRBJ2-7|TRBV5-1
CASSLVGVSSYEQYF
TGCGCCAGCAGCTTGGTTGGGGTCAGCTCCTACGAGCAGTACTTC
>NA|TRBD1|TRBJ1-3|TRBV19
CASSTRTGTGNTIYF
TGTGCCAGTAGTACCCGGACAGGGACTGGAAACACCATATATTTT
>NA|TRBD1|TRBJ1-4|TRBV7-2
CASSPQGAQGEKLFF
TGTGCCAGCAGCCCACAGGGGGCGCAGGGTGAAAAACTGTTTTTT
>NA|NA|TRBJ1-1|TRBV2
CASRKGATGSRTEAFF
TGTGCCAGCAGGAAAGGGGCCACAGGGAGTCGCACTGAAGCTTTCTTT
>NA|TRBD1|TRBJ2-7|TRBV6-5
CASSRTGGTYEQYF
TGTGCCAGCAGCCGGACAGGGGGGACCTACGAGCAGTACTTC